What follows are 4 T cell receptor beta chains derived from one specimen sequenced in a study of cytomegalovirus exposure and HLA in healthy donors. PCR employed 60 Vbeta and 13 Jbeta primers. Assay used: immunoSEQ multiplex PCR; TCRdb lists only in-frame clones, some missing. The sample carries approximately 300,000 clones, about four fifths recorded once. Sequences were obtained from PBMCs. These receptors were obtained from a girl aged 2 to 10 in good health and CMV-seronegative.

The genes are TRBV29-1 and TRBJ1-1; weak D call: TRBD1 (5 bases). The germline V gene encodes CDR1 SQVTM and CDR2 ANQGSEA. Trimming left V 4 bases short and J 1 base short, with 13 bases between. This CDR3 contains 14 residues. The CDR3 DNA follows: TGCAGCGTTGGCCGCAGGGATGCGAACACTGAAGCTTTCTTT. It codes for CSVGRRDANTEAFF.

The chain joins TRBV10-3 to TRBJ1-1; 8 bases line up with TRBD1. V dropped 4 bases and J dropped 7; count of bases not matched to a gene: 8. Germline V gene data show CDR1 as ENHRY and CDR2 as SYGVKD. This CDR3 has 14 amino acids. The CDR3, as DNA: TGTGCCATCAGTGCGGGACAGGACCCCGATGAAGCTTTCTTT. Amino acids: CAISAGQDPDEAFF.

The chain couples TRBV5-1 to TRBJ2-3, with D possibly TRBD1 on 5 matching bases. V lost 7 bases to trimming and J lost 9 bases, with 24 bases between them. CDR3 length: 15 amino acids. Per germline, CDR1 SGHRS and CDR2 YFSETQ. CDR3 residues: CASAPRIGALDTQYF. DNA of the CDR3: TGCGCCAGCGCCCCCCGAATAGGGGCTTTGGACACGCAGTATTTT.

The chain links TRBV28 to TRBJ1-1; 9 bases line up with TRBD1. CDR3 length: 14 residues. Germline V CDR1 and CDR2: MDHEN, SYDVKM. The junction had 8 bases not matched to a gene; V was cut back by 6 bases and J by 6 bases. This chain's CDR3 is CASSSGQGMAEAFF. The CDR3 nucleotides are TGTGCCAGCAGCTCGGGACAGGGAATGGCTGAAGCTTTCTTT.